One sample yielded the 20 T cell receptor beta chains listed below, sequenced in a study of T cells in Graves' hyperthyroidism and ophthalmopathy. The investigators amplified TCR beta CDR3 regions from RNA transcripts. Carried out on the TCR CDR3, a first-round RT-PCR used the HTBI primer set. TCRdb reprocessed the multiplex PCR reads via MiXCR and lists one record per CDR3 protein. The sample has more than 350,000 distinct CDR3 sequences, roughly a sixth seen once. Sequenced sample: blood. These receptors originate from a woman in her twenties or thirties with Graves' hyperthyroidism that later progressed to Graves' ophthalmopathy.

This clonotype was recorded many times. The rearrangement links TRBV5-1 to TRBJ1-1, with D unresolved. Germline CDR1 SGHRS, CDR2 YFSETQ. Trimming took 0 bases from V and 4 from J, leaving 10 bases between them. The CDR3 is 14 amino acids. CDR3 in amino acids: CASSLVSGLTEAFF. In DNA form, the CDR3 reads TGCGCCAGCAGCTTGGTTTCCGGTCTCACTGAAGCTTTCTTT.

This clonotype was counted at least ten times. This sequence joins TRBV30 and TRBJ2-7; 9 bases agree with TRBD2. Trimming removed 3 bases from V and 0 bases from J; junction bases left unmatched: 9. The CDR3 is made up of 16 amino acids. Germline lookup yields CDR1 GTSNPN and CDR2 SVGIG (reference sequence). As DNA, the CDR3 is TGTGCCTGGAGACTCCCGCTAGCGGGAAACTCCTACGAGCAGTACTTC. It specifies CAWRLPLAGNSYEQYF.

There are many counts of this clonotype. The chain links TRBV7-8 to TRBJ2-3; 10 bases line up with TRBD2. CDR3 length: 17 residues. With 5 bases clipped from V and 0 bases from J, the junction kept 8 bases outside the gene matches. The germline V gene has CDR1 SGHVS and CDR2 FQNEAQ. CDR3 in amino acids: CASSPYSGRLSTDTQYF. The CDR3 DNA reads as TGTGCCAGCAGCCCTTATAGCGGGAGGCTTAGCACAGATACGCAGTATTTT.

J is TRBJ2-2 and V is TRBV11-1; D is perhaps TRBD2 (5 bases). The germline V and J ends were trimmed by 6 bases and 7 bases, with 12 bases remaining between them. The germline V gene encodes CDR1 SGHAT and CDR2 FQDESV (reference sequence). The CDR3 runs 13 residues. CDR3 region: CASRFIRGGELFF. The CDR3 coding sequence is TGTGCCAGCAGATTTATACGGGGCGGGGAGCTGTTTTTT.

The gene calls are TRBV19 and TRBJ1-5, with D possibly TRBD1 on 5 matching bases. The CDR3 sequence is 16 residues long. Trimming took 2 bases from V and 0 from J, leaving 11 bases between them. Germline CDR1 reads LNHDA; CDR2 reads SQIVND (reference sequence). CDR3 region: CASSISGGYSNQPQHF. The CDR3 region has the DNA TGTGCCAGTAGTATATCCGGGGGGTATAGCAATCAGCCCCAGCATTTT. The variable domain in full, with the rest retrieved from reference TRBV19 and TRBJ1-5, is DGGITQSPKYLFRKEGQNVTLSCEQNLNHDAMYWYRQDPGQGLRLIYYSQIVNDFQKGDIAEGYSVSREKKESFPLTVTSAQKNPTAFYLCASSISGGYSNQPQHFGDGTRLSIL.

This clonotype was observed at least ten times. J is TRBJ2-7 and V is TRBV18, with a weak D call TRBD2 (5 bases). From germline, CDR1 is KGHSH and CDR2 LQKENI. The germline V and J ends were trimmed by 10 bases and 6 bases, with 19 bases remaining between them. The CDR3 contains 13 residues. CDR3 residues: CATTVGSGSEQYF. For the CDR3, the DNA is TGTGCCACTACCGTCGGGTCGGGGTCCGAGCAGTACTTC.

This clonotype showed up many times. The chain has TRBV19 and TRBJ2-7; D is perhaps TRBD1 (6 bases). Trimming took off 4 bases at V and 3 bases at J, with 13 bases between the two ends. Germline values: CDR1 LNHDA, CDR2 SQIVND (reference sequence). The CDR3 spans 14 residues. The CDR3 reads CASSTIQGVYEQYF. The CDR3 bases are TGTGCCAGTAGTACAATACAGGGTGTCTACGAGCAGTACTTC.

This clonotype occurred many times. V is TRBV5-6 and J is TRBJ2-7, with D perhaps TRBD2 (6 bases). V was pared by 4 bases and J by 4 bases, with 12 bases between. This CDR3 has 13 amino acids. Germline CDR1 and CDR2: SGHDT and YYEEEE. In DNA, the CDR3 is TGTGCCAGCAGCGGAGGGAGAGGATACGAGCAGTACTTC. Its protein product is CASSGGRGYEQYF.

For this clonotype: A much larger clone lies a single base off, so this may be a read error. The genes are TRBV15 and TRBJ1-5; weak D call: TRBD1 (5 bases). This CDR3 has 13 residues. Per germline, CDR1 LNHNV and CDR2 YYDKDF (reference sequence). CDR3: CATSSGRYQPRHF. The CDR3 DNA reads TGTGCCACCAGCTCAGGGCGCTATCAGCCCCGGCATTTT.

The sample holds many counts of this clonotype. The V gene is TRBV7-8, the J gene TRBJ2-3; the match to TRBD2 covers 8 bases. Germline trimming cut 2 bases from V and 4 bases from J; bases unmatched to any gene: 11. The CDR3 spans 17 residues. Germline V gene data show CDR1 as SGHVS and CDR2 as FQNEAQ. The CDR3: CASSLSPGLEVSDTQYF. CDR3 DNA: TGTGCCAGCAGCTTATCTCCGGGACTAGAAGTGTCAGATACGCAGTATTTT.

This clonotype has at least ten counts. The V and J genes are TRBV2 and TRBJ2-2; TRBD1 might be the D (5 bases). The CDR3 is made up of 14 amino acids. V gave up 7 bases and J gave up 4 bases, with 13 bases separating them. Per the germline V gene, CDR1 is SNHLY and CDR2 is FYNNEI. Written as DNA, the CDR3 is TGTGCCAGCACAGGGTCTGACAGCACCGGGGAGCTGTTTTTT. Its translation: CASTGSDSTGELFF.

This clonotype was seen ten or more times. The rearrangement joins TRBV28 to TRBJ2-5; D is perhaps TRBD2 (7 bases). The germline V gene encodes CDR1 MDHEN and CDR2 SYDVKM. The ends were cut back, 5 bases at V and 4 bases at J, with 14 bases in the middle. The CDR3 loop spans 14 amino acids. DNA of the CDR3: TGTGCCAGCAGTCACCTCCGGGGGGCAGAGACCCAGTACTTC. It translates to CASSHLRGAETQYF.

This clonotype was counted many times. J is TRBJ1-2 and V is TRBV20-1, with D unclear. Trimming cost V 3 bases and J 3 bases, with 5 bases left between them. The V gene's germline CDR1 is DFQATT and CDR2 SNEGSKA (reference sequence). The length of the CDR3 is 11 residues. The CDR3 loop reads CSARGYYGYTF. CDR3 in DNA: TGCAGTGCTAGGGGCTACTATGGCTACACCTTC.

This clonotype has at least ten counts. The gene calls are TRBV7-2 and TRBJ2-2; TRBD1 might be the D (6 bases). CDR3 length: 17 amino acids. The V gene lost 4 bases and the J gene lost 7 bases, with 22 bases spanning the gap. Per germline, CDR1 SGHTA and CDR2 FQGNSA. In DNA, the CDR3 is TGTGCCAGCAGCTCACGAGCTTTACAGGGTACAGGCGGGGAGCTGTTTTTT. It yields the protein CASSSRALQGTGGELFF.

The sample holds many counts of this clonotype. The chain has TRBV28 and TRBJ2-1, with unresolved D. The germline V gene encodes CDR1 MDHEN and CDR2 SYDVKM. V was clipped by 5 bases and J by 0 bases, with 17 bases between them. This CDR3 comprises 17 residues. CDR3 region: CASSPLTVSSSYNEQFF. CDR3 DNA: TGTGCCAGCAGTCCCCTTACAGTGTCGAGCTCCTACAATGAGCAGTTCTTC.

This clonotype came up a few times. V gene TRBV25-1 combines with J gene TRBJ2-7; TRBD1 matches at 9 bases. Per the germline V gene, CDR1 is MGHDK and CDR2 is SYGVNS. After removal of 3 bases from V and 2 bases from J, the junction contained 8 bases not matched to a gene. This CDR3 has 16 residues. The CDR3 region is CASSDAGQGKAYEQYF. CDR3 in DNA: TGTGCCAGCAGTGACGCGGGACAGGGCAAAGCCTACGAGCAGTACTTC.

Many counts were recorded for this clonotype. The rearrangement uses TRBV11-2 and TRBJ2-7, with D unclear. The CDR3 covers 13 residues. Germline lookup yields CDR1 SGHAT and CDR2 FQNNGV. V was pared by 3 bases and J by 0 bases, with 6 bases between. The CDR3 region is CASSFGYSYEQYF. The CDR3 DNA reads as TGTGCCAGCAGCTTTGGTTACTCCTACGAGCAGTACTTC.

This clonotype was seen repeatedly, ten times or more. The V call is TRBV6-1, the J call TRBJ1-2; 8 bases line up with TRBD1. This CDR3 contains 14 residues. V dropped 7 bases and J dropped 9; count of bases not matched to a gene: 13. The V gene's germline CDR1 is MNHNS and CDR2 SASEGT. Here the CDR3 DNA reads TGTGCCAGCACCCGAGTTACCGGGACAGGAAGCTACACCTTC. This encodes CASTRVTGTGSYTF.

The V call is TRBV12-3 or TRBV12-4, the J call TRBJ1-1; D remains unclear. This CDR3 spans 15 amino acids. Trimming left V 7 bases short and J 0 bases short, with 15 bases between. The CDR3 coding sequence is TGTGCCAGCAATCTCCCGGGCCAGGTGAACACTGAAGCTTTCTTT. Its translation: CASNLPGQVNTEAFF.

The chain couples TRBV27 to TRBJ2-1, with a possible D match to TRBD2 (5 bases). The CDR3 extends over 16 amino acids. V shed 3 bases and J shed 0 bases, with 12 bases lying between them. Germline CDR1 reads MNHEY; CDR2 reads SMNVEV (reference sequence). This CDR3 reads CASSLVPGSSYNEQFF. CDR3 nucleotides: TGTGCCAGCAGTTTGGTTCCGGGGAGCTCCTACAATGAGCAGTTCTTC.